This T cell receptor beta chain was captured by sequencing in a study of identical twins. Whole-study results and caveats: Models predicted less out-of-frame TCR alpha sharing in monozygotic twins than was found.

V shed 8 bases and J shed 0 bases, with 13 bases lying between them. There are 14 residues in the CDR3. Via MiXCR, TCRdb re-called the 5' RACE reads, giving one row per CDR3 protein. The table lists hundreds of thousands of distinct CDR3 sequences, roughly 20% of them singletons. This clonotype was counted between two and nine times. Its antigen is not known. This sample also belongs to another study, concerning T cells expressing NK-cell markers. From that paper: HCMV seropositivity marked seven of the eight sequenced donors; one was seronegative.

The sequenced material came from PBMCs. This clonotype was obtained from a woman between 18 and 29 years old in good health. The chain employs TRBV12-3 or TRBV12-4 and TRBJ1-1; D gene uncertain. CDR3 coding DNA: TGTGCCAGCGTCAGCCACAGAATGAACACTGAAGCTTTCTTT. Residues: CASVSHRMNTEAFF.